The next 14 T cell receptor beta chains were all read from a single sample in a study of Graves' ophthalmopathy and Graves' hyperthyroidism. From RNA, the CDR3 regions of TCR beta chains were amplified and sequenced. RT-PCR in the first round used HTBI primers; a second-round multiplex PCR followed. One entry per CDR3 protein, called by TCRdb with MiXCR from the multiplex PCR reads. This sample has fewer than 600,000 distinct CDR3 sequences, with around 15% found just once. Sequenced input: blood. The receptor set was obtained from a woman aged 25 to 39 with Graves' ophthalmopathy.

There are a few counts of this clonotype. The chain couples TRBV11-1 to TRBJ1-1; 8 nucleotides match TRBD1. The germline CDR1 and CDR2 sequences are SGHAT and FQDESV (reference sequence). The trim removed 2 bases at V and 1 base at J, leaving 6 bases unmatched. The CDR3 totals 16 residues. DNA of the CDR3: TGTGCCAGCAGCTTACAGGGACAGGTGAAGAACACTGAAGCTTTCTTT. Translating it yields CASSLQGQVKNTEAFF.

This clonotype was recorded many times. The rearrangement uses TRBV24-1 and TRBJ2-5; possible D gene TRBD2, 5 bases. V lost 4 bases, J lost 5 bases, and 19 bases lay in between. CDR1 KGHDR and CDR2 SFDVKD come from the germline V gene. This CDR3 is 16 amino acids long. The CDR3 protein is CATSDPVGSGIETQYF. CDR3 nucleotides: TGTGCCACCAGTGACCCGGTTGGGTCGGGGATTGAGACCCAGTACTTC.

This clonotype was seen ten or more times. The chain recombines TRBV6-5 with TRBJ1-2, with 12 bases identical to TRBD1. Germline CDR1 reads MNHEY; CDR2 reads SVGAGI. V trimming: 0 bases; J trimming: 1 base; junction bases outside the gene matches: 3. This CDR3 region has 17 residues. DNA of the CDR3: TGTGCCAGCAGTTACTCGGGACAGGGGGCGTTTAACTATGGCTACACCTTC. Translation gives CASSYSGQGAFNYGYTF.

This clonotype occurred many times. V and J are TRBV29-1 and TRBJ1-2; D remains unclear. Germline V gene data show CDR1 as SQVTM and CDR2 as ANQGSEA. Trimming pared 4 bases from V and 5 bases from J, leaving 23 bases between. The CDR3 consists of 16 residues. CDR3 sequence reads: CSVAPFNASPRYGYTF. CDR3 DNA sequence: TGCAGCGTTGCTCCGTTTAACGCCTCACCACGATATGGCTACACCTTC.

This clonotype was seen a handful of times. Given a much more abundant clone one base away, this may be a read error. The chain uses TRBV30 and TRBJ2-5; a possible D gene is TRBD2 (7 bases). Trimming shortened V by 5 bases and J by 9 bases, and 16 bases separated the two germline ends. The V gene's germline CDR1 is GTSNPN and CDR2 SVGIG (reference sequence). The CDR3 is made up of 12 amino acids. The DNA of the CDR3 is TGTGCCTGGGATCTAGGGGAGGGGGCCCAGTACTTC. This gives the protein CAWDLGEGAQYF. The complete variable domain, with remaining parts taken from reference TRBV30 and TRBJ2-5, reads SQTIHQWPATLVQPVGSPLSLECTVEGTSNPNLYWYRQAAGRGLQLLFYSVGIGQISSEVPQNLSASRPQDRQFILSSKKLLLSDSGFYLCAWDLGEGAQYFGPGTRLLVL.

This clonotype was counted ten times or more. This rearrangement joins TRBV6-5 to TRBJ1-2; D gene unclear. Per germline, CDR1 MNHEY and CDR2 SVGAGI. The V gene lost 5 bases and the J gene lost 8 bases, with 9 bases spanning the gap. CDR3 length equals 11 residues. The CDR3 bases are TGTGCCAGCAGTATCCTCCGAGGCTACACCTTC. Its translation: CASSILRGYTF.

This clonotype was found many times. The chain links TRBV12-3 or TRBV12-4 to TRBJ1-2; unclear D gene. CDR3 length: 12 amino acids. Trimming took off 1 base at V and 8 bases at J, with 8 bases between the two ends. The CDR3 protein is CASSLGQEGYTF. The CDR3 DNA sequence: TGTGCCAGCAGTTTAGGTCAGGAGGGCTACACCTTC.

The chain links TRBV5-1 to TRBJ1-1; 11 nucleotides line up with TRBD1. The germline V gene has CDR1 SGHRS and CDR2 YFSETQ. The CDR3 covers 16 residues. After removal of 1 base from V and 5 bases from J, the junction contained 7 bases not matched to a gene. The CDR3: CASSLRSGQGATEAFF. DNA of the CDR3: TGCGCCAGCAGCTTGCGGTCCGGACAGGGGGCAACTGAAGCTTTCTTT.

Ten or more counts support this clonotype. The V gene is TRBV15, the J gene TRBJ1-1; the D gene is possibly TRBD1 (6 bases). The CDR3 consists of 15 residues. The ends were cut back, 1 base at V and 2 bases at J, with 11 bases in the middle. Germline loops: CDR1 LNHNV, CDR2 YYDKDF (reference sequence). This chain's CDR3 is CATSRGGGANTEAFF. CDR3 in DNA: TGTGCCACCAGCAGAGGAGGGGGGGCAAACACTGAAGCTTTCTTT.

This clonotype was picked up many times. The chain links TRBV6-1 to TRBJ1-2, with no clear D. The CDR3 runs to 14 residues. Trimming took off 0 bases at V and 3 bases at J, with 8 bases between the two ends. Germline V gene data show CDR1 as MNHNS and CDR2 as SASEGT. The CDR3 bases are TGTGCCAGCAGTGAAGCGAACAGCGACTATGGCTACACCTTC. It yields the protein CASSEANSDYGYTF.

There are many counts of this clonotype. CDR3 in DNA: TGTGCCAGCAGTTCTCTGGGACAGCGGTTCTCCTACGAGCAGTACTTC. Protein sequence: CASSSLGQRFSYEQYF. The chain joins TRBV12-3 or TRBV12-4 to TRBJ2-7; TRBD1 matches at 7 bases. The V segment lost 4 bases and the J segment 0 bases; nucleotides outside the gene matches: 9. The CDR3 has 16 amino acids.

This clonotype was seen many times. This chain links TRBV4-3 with TRBJ1-5; TRBD1 matches 7 bases. There are 15 residues in the CDR3. Germline V CDR1 and CDR2: LGHNA, YSLEER. With 0 bases clipped from V and 5 bases from J, the junction kept 4 bases outside the gene matches. The CDR3 nucleotides are TGCGCCAGCAGCCAAGATTCAGGGGGGTATCAGCCCCAGCATTTT. The encoded protein is CASSQDSGGYQPQHF.

This clonotype was observed many times. The rearrangement uses TRBV6-5 and TRBJ2-7; a weak D match, TRBD2 (5 bases). The V gene's germline CDR1 is MNHEY and CDR2 SVGAGI. Between the trimmed V and J ends, which lost 3 bases and 6 bases, there was a span of 12 bases. The CDR3 sequence is 13 residues long. The CDR3 nucleotides read TGTGCCAGCAGTTATAGGGAGAATTCCGAGCAGTACTTC. It encodes CASSYRENSEQYF.

This clonotype was found a few times. The rearrangement uses TRBV5-5 and TRBJ1-2, with 8 bases that match TRBD1. The germline CDR1 and CDR2 sequences are SGHKS and YYEKEE (reference sequence). V was pared by 4 bases and J by 4 bases, with 9 bases of the junction left unmatched. CDR3 length: 15 residues. CDR3 region: CASSPRTGFGYGYTF. CDR3 nucleotides: TGTGCCAGCAGCCCGAGGACAGGGTTTGGCTATGGCTACACCTTC.